Only a few counts were recorded for the clone carrying this TCR beta chain. Its target is unknown. This sample was taken from a study of molecular identifiers for immune sequencing clone quantification. Findings of the study overall: Barcode sharing among identical TCR molecules could make large clones appear smaller.

V was clipped by 2 bases and J by 3 bases, with 20 bases between them. The germline gives CDR1 SGHDT, CDR2 YYEEEE. CDR3 length: 17 residues. The authors gated naive CD8 T cells as CD8+CD4-CCR7+CD45RA+ for sorting. Preparation of the bulk TCR libraries relied on previously described methods and listed TCR primers. Using its own MiXCR run on the PCR reads, TCRdb lists one record per CDR3 protein. The sample yields about 510,000 distinct CDR3 sequences, roughly 23% seen once. The sample was naive CD8+ T cells from blood, with Jurkat cell RNA spiked in. Stated subset: FACS-sorted CD8+CD4-CCR7+CD45RA+ naive T cells. The clonotype comes from a human donor in good health. Some libraries in this study had Jurkat cell RNA spiked in. The chain combines TRBV5-6 with TRBJ2-5; the D call may be TRBD1 or TRBD2 (9 bases each). The CDR3 region is CASSFDRGSSGEETQYF. CDR3 coding DNA: TGTGCCAGCAGCTTTGACAGGGGGTCTAGCGGGGAAGAGACCCAGTACTTC.